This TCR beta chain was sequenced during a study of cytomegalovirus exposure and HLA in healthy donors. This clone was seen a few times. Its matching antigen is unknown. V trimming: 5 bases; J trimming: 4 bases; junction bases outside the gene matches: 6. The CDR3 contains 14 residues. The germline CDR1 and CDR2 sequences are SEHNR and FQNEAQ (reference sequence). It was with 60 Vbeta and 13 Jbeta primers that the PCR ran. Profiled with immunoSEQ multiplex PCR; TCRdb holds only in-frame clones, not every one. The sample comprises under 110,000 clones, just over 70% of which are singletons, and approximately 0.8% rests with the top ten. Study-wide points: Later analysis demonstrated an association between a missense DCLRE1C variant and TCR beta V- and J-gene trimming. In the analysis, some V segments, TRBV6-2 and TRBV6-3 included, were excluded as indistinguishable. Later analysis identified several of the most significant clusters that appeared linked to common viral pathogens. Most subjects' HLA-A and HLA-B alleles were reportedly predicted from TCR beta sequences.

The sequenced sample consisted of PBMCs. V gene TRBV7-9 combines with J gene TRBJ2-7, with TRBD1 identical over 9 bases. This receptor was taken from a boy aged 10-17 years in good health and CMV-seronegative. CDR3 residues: CASSLRDRVYEQYF. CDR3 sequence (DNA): TGTGCCAGCAGCCTCCGGGACAGGGTTTACGAGCAGTACTTC.